This is a list of T cell receptor beta chains from one sample in a study of blood T cells in healthy people across ages. Using its own MiXCR run on the 5' RACE reads, TCRdb lists one record per CDR3 protein. Of approximately 850,000 distinct CDR3 sequences listed, roughly 60% were seen once; the top ten hold roughly 22%. Sequencing was done on a sample of blood. The origin of the receptors is a man aged 25-45 years in good health. CDR3s leave out the opening cysteine and the closing phenylalanine or tryptophan.

J gene,V gene,CDR3 length,CDR3 protein
TRBJ2-5,TRBV6-5,13,ASSTGQGNMQTQY
TRBJ2-1,TRBV20-1,13,SASGGRVLYNEQF
TRBJ1-4,TRBV7-2,12,ASSLTGGNEKLF
TRBJ2-3,TRBV11-2,13,ASSYSRDSSDTQY
TRBJ2-1,TRBV15,14,ATKYLAGQGINEQF
TRBJ1-5,TRBV20-1,16,SAHFGTAGVYSNQPQH
TRBJ2-1,TRBV28,13,ASSRQARSYNEQF
TRBJ2-1,TRBV11-2,15,ASSLEWGRSIYNEQF
.,TRBV15,11,ATRGQGAETQY
TRBJ1-5,TRBV2,15,ASSEGREGNSNQPQH
TRBJ2-7,TRBV6-6,11,ASSGGQPYEQY
TRBJ2-3,TRBV30,11,AWLPKRTDTQY
TRBJ2-5,TRBV14,10,ASSQVSGRMY
TRBJ2-7,TRBV7-2,12,ASSVGTGFYEQY
TRBJ2-7,TRBV7-6,13,ASSLSRSGGDEQY
TRBJ1-2,TRBV15,12,ATSDPRGVGGYT
TRBJ2-1,TRBV28,15,ASSRKTYSGIMNEQF
TRBJ2-5,TRBV7-2,12,ASNLAGVGETQY
TRBJ2-2,TRBV12-5,16,ASMEDGLTSGNTGELF
TRBJ2-3,TRBV12-3/TRBV12-4,13,ASSLTGGTADTQY
.,TRBV27,12,ASTRGGGTYEQY
TRBJ2-7,TRBV25-1,10,ASSDLNYEQY
TRBJ2-5,TRBV29-1,11,SVERARGETQY
TRBJ1-1,TRBV5-1,12,ASSPAGAGTEAF
TRBJ2-6,TRBV6-2/TRBV6-3,14,ASSRSAASGANVLT
TRBJ2-1,TRBV12-5,9,ASGVGIRQF
TRBJ1-5,TRBV20-1,12,SAEPRDSYQPQH
TRBJ2-1,TRBV4-2,12,ASSQDPQYGEQF